The source of this T cell receptor beta chain is a study of identical twins. Regarding the study as a whole: The analysis was cross-sectional rather than longitudinal within donors.

Unique molecular identifiers were in the cDNA, with template-switch universal primer binding. From the 5' RACE reads, TCRdb called clonotypes with MiXCR, one entry per CDR3 protein. Of 150,000 or so distinct CDR3 sequences in the sample, under 4.5% are singletons; the top ten hold about 7.8%. Ten or more counts support this clonotype. Its antigen is unidentified. This CDR3 is built from 15 residues. Germline V gene lookup returns CDR1 MGHRA and CDR2 YSYEKL. Trimming pared 0 bases from V and 4 bases from J, leaving 12 bases between. The source material was memory T cells sorted from blood. This TCR was sampled from a man aged 18-30 years in good health. The chain has TRBV4-1 and TRBJ1-1; a possible D gene is TRBD1 (6 bases). This CDR3 is CASSQEGGAGTEAFF. CDR3 DNA: TGCGCCAGCAGCCAAGAGGGGGGCGCGGGCACTGAAGCTTTCTTT.